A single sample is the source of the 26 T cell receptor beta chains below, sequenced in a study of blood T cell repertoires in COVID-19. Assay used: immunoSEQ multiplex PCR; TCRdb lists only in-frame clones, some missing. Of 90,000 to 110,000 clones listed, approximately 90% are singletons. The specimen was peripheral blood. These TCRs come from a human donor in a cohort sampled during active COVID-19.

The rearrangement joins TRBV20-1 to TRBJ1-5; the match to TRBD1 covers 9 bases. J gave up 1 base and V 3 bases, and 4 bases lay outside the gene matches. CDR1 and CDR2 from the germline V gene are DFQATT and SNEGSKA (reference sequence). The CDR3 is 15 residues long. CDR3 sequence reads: CSASTGGPSNQPQHF. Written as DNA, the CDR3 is TGCAGTGCTAGTACAGGGGGCCCCAGCAATCAGCCCCAGCATTTT.

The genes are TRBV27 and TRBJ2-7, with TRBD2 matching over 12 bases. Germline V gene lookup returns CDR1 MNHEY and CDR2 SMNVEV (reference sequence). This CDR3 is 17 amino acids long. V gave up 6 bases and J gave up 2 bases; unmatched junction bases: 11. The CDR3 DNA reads TGTGCCAGCAGCCGACTAGCGGGAGATAGTTCGCCCTACGAGCAGTACTTC. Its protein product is CASSRLAGDSSPYEQYF.

The DNA of the CDR3 is TGTGCCAGCAGCCCAACGACATCTAACTATGGCTACACCTTC. It is translated as CASSPTTSNYGYTF. V and J are TRBV5-6 and TRBJ1-2; no clear D gene. Trimming took off 4 bases at V and 0 bases at J, with 10 bases between the two ends. This CDR3 is built from 14 residues. Germline CDR1 reads SGHDT; CDR2 reads YYEEEE.

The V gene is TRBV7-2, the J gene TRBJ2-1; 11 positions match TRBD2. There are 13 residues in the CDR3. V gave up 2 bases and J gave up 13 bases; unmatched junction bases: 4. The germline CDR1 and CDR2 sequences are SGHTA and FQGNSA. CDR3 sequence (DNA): TGTGCCAGCAGCTTAACTAGCGGGGGAGATCAGTTCTTC. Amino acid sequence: CASSLTSGGDQFF.

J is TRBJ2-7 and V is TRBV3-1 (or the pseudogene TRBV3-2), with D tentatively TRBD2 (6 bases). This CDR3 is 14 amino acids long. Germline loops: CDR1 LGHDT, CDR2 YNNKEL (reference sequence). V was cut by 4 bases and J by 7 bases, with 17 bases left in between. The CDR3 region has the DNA TGTGCCAGCAGCCCGATGGGAGGCCCAGGTGAGCAGTACTTC. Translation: CASSPMGGPGEQYF.

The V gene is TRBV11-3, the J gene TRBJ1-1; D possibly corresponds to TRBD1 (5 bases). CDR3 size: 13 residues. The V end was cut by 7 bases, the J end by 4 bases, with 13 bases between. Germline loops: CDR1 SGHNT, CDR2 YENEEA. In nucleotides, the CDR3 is TGTGCCAGCACCCAGGGAAGAGCCACTGAAGCTTTCTTT. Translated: CASTQGRATEAFF.

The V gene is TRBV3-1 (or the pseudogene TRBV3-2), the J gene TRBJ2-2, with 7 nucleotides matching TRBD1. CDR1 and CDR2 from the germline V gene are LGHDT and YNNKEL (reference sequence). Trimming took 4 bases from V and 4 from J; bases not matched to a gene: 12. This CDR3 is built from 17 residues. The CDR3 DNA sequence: TGTGCCAGCAGCCCACAGGGGAACGGTGCGGTCACCGGGGAGCTGTTTTTT. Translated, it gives CASSPQGNGAVTGELFF.

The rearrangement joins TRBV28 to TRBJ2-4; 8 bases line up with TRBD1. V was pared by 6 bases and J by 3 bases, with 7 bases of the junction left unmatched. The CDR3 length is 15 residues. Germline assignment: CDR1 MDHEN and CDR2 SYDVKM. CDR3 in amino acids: CASRGQGEGKNIQYF. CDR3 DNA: TGTGCCAGCAGAGGACAGGGAGAAGGCAAAAACATTCAGTACTTC. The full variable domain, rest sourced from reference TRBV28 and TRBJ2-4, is DVKVTQSSRYLVKRTGEKVFLECVQDMDHENMFWYRQDPGLGLRLIYFSYDVKMKEKGDIPEGYSVSREKKERFSLILESASTNQTSMYLCASRGQGEGKNIQYFGAGTRLSVL.

CDR3 DNA: TGTGCCAGCAGTTTACTCACAGGGGGCTTTGGAAACACCATATATTTT. Protein product: CASSLLTGGFGNTIYF. The chain has TRBV28 and TRBJ1-3, with 9 nucleotides matching TRBD1. Unmatched junction bases numbered 5, after V lost 2 bases and J lost 3 bases. CDR1 is MDHEN and CDR2 is SYDVKM in the germline V gene. This CDR3 contains 16 residues.

The CDR3 bases are TGTGCCAGCAGTCTAGGGACAGGGGCCCTGGGGGAAGCTTTCTTT. This gives the protein CASSLGTGALGEAFF. The chain carries TRBV6-6 and TRBJ1-1, with 10 positions matching TRBD1. This CDR3 is built from 15 residues. CDR1 and CDR2 (germline): MNHNY, SVGAGI (reference sequence). The V and J ends lost 5 bases and 8 bases, in that order; junction bases with no gene match: 11.

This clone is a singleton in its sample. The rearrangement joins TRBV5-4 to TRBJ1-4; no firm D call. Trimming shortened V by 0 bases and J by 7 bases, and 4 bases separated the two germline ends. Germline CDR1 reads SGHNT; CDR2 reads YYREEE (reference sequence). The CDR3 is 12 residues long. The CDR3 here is CASSLDSEKLFF. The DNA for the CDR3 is TGTGCCAGCAGCTTGGACAGTGAAAAACTGTTTTTT.

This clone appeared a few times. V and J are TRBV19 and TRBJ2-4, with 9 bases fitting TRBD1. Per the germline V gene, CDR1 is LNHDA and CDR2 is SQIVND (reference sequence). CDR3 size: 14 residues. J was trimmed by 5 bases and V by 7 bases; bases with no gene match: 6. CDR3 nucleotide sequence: TGTGCCAGTAAGGGACAGGGCACCCAAAACATTCAGTACTTC. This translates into CASKGQGTQNIQYF.

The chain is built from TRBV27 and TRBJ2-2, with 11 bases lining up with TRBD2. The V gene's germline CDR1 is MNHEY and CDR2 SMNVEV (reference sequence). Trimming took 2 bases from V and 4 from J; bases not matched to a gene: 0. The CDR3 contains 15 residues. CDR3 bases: TGTGCCAGCAGTTTAACTAGCGGGGGCACCGGGGAGCTGTTTTTT. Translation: CASSLTSGGTGELFF.

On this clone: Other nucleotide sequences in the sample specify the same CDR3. The CDR3 region is CASSLPGKSSYEQYF. The CDR3 DNA is TGTGCCAGCAGTTTACCAGGGAAAAGCTCCTACGAGCAGTACTTC. The chain has TRBV28 and TRBJ2-7; perhaps TRBD1 as D (5 bases). Germline-derived CDR1 and CDR2 are MDHEN and SYDVKM. Deletions cut 2 bases from V and 0 bases from J, with 11 bases between. The CDR3 is 15 amino acids.

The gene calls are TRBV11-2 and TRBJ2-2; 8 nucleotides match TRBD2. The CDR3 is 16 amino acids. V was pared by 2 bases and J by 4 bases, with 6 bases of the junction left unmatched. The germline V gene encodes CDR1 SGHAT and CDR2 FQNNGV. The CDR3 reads CASSLFTSGTTGELFF. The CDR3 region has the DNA TGTGCCAGCAGCTTATTCACTAGCGGTACCACCGGGGAGCTGTTTTTT.

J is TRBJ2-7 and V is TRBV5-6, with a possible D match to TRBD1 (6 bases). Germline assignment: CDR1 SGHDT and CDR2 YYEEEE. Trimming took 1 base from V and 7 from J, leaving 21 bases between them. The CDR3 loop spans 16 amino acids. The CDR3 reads CASSLKPASGDQEQYF. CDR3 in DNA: TGTGCCAGCAGCTTGAAGCCGGCCTCAGGGGATCAGGAGCAGTACTTC.

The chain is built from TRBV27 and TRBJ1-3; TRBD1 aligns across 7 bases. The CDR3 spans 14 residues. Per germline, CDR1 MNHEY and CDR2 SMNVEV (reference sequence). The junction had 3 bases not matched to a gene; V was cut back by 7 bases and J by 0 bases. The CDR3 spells CASKRDSSGNTIYF. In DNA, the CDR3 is TGTGCCAGCAAAAGGGACAGCTCTGGAAACACCATATATTTT.

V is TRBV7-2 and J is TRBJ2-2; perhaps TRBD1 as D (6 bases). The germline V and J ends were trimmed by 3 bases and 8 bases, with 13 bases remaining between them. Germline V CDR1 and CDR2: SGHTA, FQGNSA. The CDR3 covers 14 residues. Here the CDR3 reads CASSLDSGFGELFF. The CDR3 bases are TGTGCCAGCAGCTTGGACAGCGGTTTTGGGGAGCTGTTTTTT.

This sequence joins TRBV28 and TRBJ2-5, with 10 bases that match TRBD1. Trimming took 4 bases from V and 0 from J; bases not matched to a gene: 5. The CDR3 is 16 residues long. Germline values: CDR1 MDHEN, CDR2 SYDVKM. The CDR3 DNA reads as TGTGCCAGCAGTTCCGGGACAGGGGAGGACCAAGAGACCCAGTACTTC. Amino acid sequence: CASSSGTGEDQETQYF.

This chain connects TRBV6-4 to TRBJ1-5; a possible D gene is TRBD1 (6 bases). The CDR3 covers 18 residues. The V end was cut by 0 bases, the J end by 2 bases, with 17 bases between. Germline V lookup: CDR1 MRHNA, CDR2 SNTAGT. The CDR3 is CASSDSRVGGAGNQPQHF. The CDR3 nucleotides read TGTGCCAGCAGTGACTCGAGGGTCGGGGGGGCTGGCAATCAGCCCCAGCATTTT.

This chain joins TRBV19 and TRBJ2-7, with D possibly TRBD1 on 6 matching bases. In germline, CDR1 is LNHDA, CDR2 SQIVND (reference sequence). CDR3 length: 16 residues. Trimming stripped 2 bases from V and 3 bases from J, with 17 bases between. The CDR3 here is CASSINGRTAYYEQYF. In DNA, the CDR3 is TGTGCCAGTAGTATAAATGGCAGGACAGCATACTACGAGCAGTACTTC.

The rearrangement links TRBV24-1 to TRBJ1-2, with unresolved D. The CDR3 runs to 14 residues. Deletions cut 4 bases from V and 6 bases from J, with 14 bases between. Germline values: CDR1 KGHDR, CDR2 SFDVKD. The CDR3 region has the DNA TGTGCCACCAGTGACCCCGACACCGTGGATGGCTACACCTTC. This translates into CATSDPDTVDGYTF.

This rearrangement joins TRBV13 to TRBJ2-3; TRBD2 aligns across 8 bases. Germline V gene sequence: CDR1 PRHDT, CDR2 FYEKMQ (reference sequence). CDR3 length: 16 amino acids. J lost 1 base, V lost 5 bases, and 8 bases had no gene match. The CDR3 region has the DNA TGTGCCAGCAGCCCCCGGACTAGCCCCGGCACAGATACGCAGTATTTT. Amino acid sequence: CASSPRTSPGTDTQYF. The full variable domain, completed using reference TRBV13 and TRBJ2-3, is AAGVIQSPRHLIKEKRETATLKCYPIPRHDTVYWYQQGPGQDPQFLISFYEKMQSDKGSIPDRFSAQQFSDYHSELNMSSLELGDSALYFCASSPRTSPGTDTQYFGPGTRLTVL.

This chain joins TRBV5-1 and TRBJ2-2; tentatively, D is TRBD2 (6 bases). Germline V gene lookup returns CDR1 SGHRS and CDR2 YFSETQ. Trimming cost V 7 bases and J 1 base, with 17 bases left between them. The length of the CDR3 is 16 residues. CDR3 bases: TGCGCCAGCGGCCTGGGACTTTCCTTGAACACCGGGGAGCTGTTTTTT. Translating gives CASGLGLSLNTGELFF.

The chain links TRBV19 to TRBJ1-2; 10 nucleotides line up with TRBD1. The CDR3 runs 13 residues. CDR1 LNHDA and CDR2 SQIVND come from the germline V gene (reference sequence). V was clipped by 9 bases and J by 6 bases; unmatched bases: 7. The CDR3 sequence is CASIPGQGHGYTF. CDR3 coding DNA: TGTGCCAGCATACCGGGACAGGGGCATGGCTACACCTTC.

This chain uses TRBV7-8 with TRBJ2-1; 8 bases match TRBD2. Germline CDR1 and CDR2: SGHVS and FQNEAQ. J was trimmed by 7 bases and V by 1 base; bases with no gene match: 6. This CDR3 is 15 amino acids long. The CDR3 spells CASSLDGTSRNEQFF. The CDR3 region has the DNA TGTGCCAGCAGCTTAGATGGGACTAGTCGGAATGAGCAGTTCTTC.